This T cell receptor beta chain originates from a study of regulatory T cells in long-lasting Graves disease. In the study overall: Positivity for TSH receptor antibodies plus over 5 years of antithyroid drugs meant persistent Graves' disease. General study points: Compared with new cases, persistent Graves' patients showed reduced TCR diversity.

The CDR3 runs to 13 residues. V lost 10 bases to trimming and J lost 2 bases, with 15 bases between them. In germline, CDR1 is MNHEY, CDR2 SMNVEV (reference sequence). This clonotype was observed at least ten times. What it binds is unknown. The time point is: persistent/refractory GD, antithyroid drugs over 5 years with positive TRAb. After RNA was extracted from PBMCs, the TCR library was made from it. Each of the patients was recruited from an endocrinology department situated in Xi'an, China. A peripheral blood sample, roughly 8.5 milliliters in volume, was drawn into EDTA tubes. Arm-PCR of CDR3 regions and iRepertoire HTBI primers were used to build TCR beta libraries. TCRdb re-called the multiplex PCR reads with MiXCR, one entry per CDR3 protein. Here the sample spans roughly 400,000 distinct CDR3 sequences, more than 20% being singletons.

This sequence was found in a female donor with Graves disease. Sequencing was performed on peripheral blood mononuclear cells (PBMCs), taken when the disease was refractory, from a patient treated with antithyroid drugs. The chain has TRBV27 and TRBJ2-7; a weak D match, TRBD1 (8 bases). In nucleotides, the CDR3 is TGTGCCACTAGCGGACAGGGCCCCTACGAGCAGTACTTC. The encoded protein is CATSGQGPYEQYF.